This record looks at one T cell receptor (beta chain) sequence and its context. The germline V gene has CDR1 SNHLY and CDR2 FYNNEI. CDR3 size: 16 residues. V lost 6 bases, J lost 6 bases, and 9 bases stayed unmatched. Participants were aged about 18 to 100 years from approximately 24 US areas. Libraries were prepared by immunoSEQ multiplex PCR; TCRdb keeps only in-frame clonotypes and omits some of them. The table shows approximately 150,000 clones, with about 81% occurring only once. This specimen belongs to a study of blood T cell repertoires in COVID-19. Material: PBMCs or T cells enriched from blood (not recorded which). The chain links TRBV2 to TRBJ2-3; 13 bases map to TRBD2. The origin of this receptor is a man in his forties with acute COVID-19. CDR3 DNA sequence: TGTGCCAGCAGCCATCGGACTAGCGGGAGCAGGGATACGCAGTATTTT. Its translation is CASSHRTSGSRDTQYF.